These 2 T cell receptor beta chains came from one sample sequenced in a study of blood T cell repertoires in COVID-19. Clones were sequenced by immunoSEQ multiplex PCR, and TCRdb holds only the in-frame ones, with some missing. The sample holds 140,000 or so clones, roughly 80% seen once. Sequencing was performed on peripheral blood. The receptors were sampled from a woman of 80 years or more with acute or convalescent COVID-19.

The rearrangement uses TRBV19 and TRBJ2-7; 8 nucleotides line up with TRBD2. Germline loops: CDR1 LNHDA, CDR2 SQIVND (reference sequence). Germline trimming cut 1 base from V and 6 bases from J; bases unmatched to any gene: 11. This CDR3 is 16 amino acids long. The CDR3 reads CASSIGFGTRGTEQYF. The DNA for the CDR3 is TGTGCCAGTAGTATAGGCTTCGGGACTAGAGGGACCGAGCAGTACTTC.

The rearrangement uses TRBV24-1 and TRBJ2-1; tentatively, D is TRBD1 (6 bases). The CDR3 is 15 amino acids. V was trimmed by 3 bases and J by 6 bases, leaving 14 bases between them. Germline V gives CDR1 KGHDR, CDR2 SFDVKD. CDR3 bases: TGTGCCACCAGTGATCCCCGAACAGGGCTCAATGAGCAGTTCTTC. Translated, it gives CATSDPRTGLNEQFF.